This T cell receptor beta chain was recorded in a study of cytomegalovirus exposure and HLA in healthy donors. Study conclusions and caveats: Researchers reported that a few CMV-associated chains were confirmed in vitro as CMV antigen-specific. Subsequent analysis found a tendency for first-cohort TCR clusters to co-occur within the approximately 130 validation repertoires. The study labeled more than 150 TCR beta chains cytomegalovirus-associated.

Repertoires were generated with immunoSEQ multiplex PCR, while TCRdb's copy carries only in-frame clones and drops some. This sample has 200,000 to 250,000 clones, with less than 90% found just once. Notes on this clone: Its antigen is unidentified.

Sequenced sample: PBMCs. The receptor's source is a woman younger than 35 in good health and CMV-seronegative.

CDR3 sequence (DNA): TGTGCCAGCAGTGAAGGGCGTGGGAACTACGAGCAGTACTTC. Amino acids: CASSEGRGNYEQYF. This rearrangement joins TRBV6-1 to TRBJ2-7; D remains unclear. V lost 1 base and J 3 bases, leaving 10 bases between the germline ends. The germline CDR1 and CDR2 sequences are MNHNS and SASEGT. CDR3 size: 14 residues.